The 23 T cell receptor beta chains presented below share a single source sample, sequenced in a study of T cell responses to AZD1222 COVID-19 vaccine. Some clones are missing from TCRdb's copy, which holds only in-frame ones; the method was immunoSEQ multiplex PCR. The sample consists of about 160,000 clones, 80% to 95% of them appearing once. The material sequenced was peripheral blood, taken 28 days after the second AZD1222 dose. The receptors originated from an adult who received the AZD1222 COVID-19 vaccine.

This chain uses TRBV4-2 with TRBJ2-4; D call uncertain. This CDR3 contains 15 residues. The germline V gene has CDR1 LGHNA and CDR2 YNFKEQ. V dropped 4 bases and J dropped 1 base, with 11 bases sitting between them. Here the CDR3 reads CASSPHNGAKNIQYF. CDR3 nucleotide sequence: TGTGCCAGCAGCCCTCATAACGGCGCCAAAAACATTCAGTACTTC.

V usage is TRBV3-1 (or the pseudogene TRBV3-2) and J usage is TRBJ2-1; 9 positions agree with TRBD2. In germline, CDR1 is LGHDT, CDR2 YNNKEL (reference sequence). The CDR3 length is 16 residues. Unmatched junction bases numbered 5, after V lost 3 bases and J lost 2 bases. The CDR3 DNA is TGTGCCAGCAGCCAGCCGGGACTAGCAGCCTACAATGAGCAGTTCTTC. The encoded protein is CASSQPGLAAYNEQFF.

CDR3: CATWGQFSNQPQHF. The CDR3 DNA reads as TGTGCCACCTGGGGACAGTTTAGCAATCAGCCCCAGCATTTT. The chain is built from TRBV19 and TRBJ1-5; 7 nucleotides agree with TRBD1. CDR1 is LNHDA and CDR2 is SQIVND in the germline V gene (reference sequence). CDR3 length equals 14 residues. V was clipped by 10 bases and J by 0 bases; unmatched bases: 6.

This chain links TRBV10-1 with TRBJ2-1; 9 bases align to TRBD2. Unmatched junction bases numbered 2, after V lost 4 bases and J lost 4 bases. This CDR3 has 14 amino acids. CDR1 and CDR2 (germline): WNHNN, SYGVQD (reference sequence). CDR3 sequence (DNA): TGCGCCAGCAGTGGCGGGAGGGCATACAATGAGCAGTTCTTC. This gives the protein CASSGGRAYNEQFF.

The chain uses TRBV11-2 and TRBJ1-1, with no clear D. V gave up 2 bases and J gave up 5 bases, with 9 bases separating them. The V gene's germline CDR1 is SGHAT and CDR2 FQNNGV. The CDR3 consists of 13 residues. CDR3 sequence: CASSLTEETEAFF. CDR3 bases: TGTGCCAGCAGCTTAACAGAGGAGACTGAAGCTTTCTTT.

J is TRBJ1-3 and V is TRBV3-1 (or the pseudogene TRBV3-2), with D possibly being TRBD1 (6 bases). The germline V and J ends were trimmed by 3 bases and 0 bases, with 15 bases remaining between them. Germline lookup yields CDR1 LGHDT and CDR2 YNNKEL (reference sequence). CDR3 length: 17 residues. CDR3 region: CASSHLPQGSSGNTIYF. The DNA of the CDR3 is TGTGCCAGCAGCCACCTTCCGCAGGGGTCCTCTGGAAACACCATATATTTT.

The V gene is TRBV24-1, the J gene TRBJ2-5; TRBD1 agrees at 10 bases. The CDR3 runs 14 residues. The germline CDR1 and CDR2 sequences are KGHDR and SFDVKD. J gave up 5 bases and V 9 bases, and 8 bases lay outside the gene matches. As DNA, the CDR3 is TGTGCCACCCAACAGGGACAGGGGCCTGAGACCCAGTACTTC. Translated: CATQQGQGPETQYF.

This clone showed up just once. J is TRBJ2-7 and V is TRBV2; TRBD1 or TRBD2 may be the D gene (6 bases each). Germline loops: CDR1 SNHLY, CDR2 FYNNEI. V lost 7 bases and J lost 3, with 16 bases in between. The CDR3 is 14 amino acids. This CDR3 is CASKNRLGGYEQYF. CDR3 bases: TGTGCCAGCAAGAACAGACTAGGGGGCTACGAGCAGTACTTC. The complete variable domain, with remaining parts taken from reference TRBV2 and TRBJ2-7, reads EPEVTQTPSHQVTQMGQEVILRCVPISNHLYFYWYRQILGQKVEFLVSFYNNEISEKSEIFDDQFSVERPDGSNFTLKIRSTKLEDSAMYFCASKNRLGGYEQYFGPGTRLTVT.

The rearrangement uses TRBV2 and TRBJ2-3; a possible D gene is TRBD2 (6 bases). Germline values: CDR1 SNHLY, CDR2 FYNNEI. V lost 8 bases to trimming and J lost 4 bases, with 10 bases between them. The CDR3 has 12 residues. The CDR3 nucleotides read TGTGCCAGCGGCGGAGGGGCAGATACGCAGTATTTT. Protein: CASGGGADTQYF.

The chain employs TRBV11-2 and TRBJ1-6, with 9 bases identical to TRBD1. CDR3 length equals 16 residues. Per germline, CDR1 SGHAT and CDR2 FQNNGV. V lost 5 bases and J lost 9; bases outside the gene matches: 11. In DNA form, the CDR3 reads TGTGCCAGCAGCCCCTTGGGACAGGGTTTAGGTTCACCCCTCCACTTT. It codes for CASSPLGQGLGSPLHF.

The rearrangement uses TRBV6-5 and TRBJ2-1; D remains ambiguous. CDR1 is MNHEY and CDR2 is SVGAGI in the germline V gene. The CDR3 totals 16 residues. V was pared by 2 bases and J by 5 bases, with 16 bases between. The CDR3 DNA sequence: TGTGCCAGCAGTTACGACCGAGTTTCTGCCGACAATGAGCAGTTCTTC. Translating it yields CASSYDRVSADNEQFF.

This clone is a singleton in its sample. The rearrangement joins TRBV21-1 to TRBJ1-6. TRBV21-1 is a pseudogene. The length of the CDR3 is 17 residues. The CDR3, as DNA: TGTGCCAGCAGCAAAGAAAAGGGGAGCTCCTATAATTCACCCCTCCACTTT. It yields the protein CASSKEKGSSYNSPLHF.

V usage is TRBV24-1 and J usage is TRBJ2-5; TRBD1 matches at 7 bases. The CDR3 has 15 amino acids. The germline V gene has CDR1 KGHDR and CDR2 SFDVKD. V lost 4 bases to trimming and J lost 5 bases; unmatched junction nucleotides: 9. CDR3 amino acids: CATSEATGPGETQYF. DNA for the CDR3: TGTGCCACCAGTGAGGCGACAGGGCCTGGGGAGACCCAGTACTTC.

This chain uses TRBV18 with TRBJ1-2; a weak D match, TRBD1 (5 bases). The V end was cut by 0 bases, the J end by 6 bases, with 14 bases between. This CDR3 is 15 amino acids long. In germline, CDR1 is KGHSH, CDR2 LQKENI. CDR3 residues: CASSPPTTEGHGYTF. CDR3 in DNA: TGTGCCAGCTCACCACCTACGACAGAAGGACATGGCTACACCTTC.

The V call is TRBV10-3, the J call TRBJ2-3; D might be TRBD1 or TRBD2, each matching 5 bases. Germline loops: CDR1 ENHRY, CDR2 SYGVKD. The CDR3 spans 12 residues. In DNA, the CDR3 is TGTGCGAGGGGTTCTAGCACAGATACGCAGTATTTT. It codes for CARGSSTDTQYF.

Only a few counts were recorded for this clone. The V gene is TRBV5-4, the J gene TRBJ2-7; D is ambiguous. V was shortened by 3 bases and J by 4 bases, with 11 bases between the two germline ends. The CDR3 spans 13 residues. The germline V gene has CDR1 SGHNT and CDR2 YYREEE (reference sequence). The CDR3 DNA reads TGTGCCAGCAGCTCACCCGGGCGGTACGAGCAGTACTTC. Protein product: CASSSPGRYEQYF.

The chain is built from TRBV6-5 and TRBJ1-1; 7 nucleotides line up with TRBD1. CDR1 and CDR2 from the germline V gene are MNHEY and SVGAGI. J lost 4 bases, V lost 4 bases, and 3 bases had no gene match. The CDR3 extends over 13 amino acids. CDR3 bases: TGTGCCAGCAGTTCCCAGGGGGGCACTGAAGCTTTCTTT. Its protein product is CASSSQGGTEAFF.

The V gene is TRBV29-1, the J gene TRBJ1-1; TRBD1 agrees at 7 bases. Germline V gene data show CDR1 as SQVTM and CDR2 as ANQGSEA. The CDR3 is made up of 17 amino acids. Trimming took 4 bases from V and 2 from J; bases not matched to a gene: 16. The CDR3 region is CSVVGTDFGRVNTEAFF. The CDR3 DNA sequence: TGCAGCGTTGTGGGGACAGACTTCGGTAGGGTAAACACTGAAGCTTTCTTT. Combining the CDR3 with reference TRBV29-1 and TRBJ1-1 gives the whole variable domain SAVISQKPSRDICQRGTSLTIQCQVDSQVTMMFWYRQQPGQSLTLIATANQGSEATYESGFVIDKFPISRPNLTFSTLTVSNMSPEDSSIYLCSVVGTDFGRVNTEAFFGQGTRLTVV.

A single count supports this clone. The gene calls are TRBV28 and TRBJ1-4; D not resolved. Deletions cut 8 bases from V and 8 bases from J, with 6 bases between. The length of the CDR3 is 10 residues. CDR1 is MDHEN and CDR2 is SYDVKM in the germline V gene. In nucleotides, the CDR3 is TGTGCCAGCCTTCGAGAAAAACTGTTTTTT. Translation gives CASLREKLFF. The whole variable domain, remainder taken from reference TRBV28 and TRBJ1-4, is DVKVTQSSRYLVKRTGEKVFLECVQDMDHENMFWYRQDPGLGLRLIYFSYDVKMKEKGDIPEGYSVSREKKERFSLILESASTNQTSMYLCASLREKLFFGSGTQLSVL.

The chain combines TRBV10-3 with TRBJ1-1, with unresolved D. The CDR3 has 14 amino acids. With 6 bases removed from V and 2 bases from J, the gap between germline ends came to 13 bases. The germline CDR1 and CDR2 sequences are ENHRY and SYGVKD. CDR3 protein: CAISQSEVNTEAFF. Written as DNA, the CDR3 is TGTGCCATCAGCCAATCAGAGGTAAACACTGAAGCTTTCTTT.

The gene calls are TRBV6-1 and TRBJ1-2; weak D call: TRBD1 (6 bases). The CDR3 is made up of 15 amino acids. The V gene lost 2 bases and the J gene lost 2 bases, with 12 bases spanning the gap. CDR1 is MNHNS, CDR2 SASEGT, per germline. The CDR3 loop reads CASSETGGANYGYTF. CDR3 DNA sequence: TGTGCCAGCAGTGAAACGGGGGGCGCAAACTATGGCTACACCTTC.

The CDR3 sequence: CASSFLARGSGNTQYF. CDR3 nucleotide sequence: TGTGCCAGCAGCTTTTTGGCGCGCGGGAGTGGTAATACGCAGTATTTT. The V and J genes are TRBV5-6 and TRBJ2-3, with 7 bases that match TRBD2. CDR1 is SGHDT and CDR2 is YYEEEE in the germline V gene. Unmatched junction bases numbered 13, after V lost 2 bases and J lost 7 bases. This CDR3 comprises 16 residues. The variable domain in full, with the rest retrieved from reference TRBV5-6 and TRBJ2-3, is DAGVTQSPTHLIKTRGQQVTLRCSPKSGHDTVSWYQQALGQGPQFIFQYYEEEERQRGNFPDRFSGHQFPNYSSELNVNALLLGDSALYLCASSFLARGSGNTQYFGPGTRLTVL.

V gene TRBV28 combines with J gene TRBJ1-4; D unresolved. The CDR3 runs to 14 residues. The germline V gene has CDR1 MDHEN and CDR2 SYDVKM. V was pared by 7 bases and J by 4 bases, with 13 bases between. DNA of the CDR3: TGTGCCAGCAACTCCAGGTCTGGTAATGAAAAACTGTTTTTT. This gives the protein CASNSRSGNEKLFF.